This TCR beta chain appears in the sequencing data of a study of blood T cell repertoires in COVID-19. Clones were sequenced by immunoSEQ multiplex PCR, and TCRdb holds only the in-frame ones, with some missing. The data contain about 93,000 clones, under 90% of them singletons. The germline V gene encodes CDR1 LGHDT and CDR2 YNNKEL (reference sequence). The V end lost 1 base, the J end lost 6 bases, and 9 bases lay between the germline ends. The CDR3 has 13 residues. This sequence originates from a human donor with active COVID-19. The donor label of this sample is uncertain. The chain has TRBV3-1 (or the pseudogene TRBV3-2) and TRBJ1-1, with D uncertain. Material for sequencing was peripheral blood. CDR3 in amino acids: CASSQVTSAEAFF. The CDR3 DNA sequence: TGTGCCAGCAGCCAAGTAACTAGCGCTGAAGCTTTCTTT.